This entry lists 18 T cell receptor beta chains sequenced from one sample in a study of T cell clonality in common variable immunodeficiency. Profiling relied on immunoSEQ multiplex PCR, and the TCRdb table lists in-frame clones only, not all of them. Captured here are tens of thousands of clones, none seen once; the top ten comprise around 2.1%. The sample comprised peripheral blood mononuclear cells. These receptors were taken from a person between 18 and 75 years old in good health.

At least ten counts were recorded for this clone. CDR3 region: CASSPAEGGGYGYTF. Partial CDR3 DNA: TGCGCCAGCAGCCCTGCCGAAGGGGGTGGCTATGGC. V gene TRBV5-1 combines with J gene TRBJ1-2; TRBD1 might be the D (6 bases). The read ends 3 residues early relative to the CDR3; the germline J gene fills the gap. This CDR3 spans 15 amino acids. CDR1 and CDR2 (germline): SGHRS, YFSETQ. Trimming removed 4 bases at V and 4 bases at J, with 17 bases between.

This clone showed up many times. Read data end 3 residues before the CDR3 end; the end is taken from the germline J gene. V usage is TRBV4-1 and J usage is TRBJ2-3, with TRBD2 matching over 9 bases. V was pared by 1 base and J by 3 bases, with 11 bases of the junction left unmatched. The CDR3 has 18 amino acids. CDR1 is MGHRA and CDR2 is YSYEKL in the germline V gene. Partial CDR3 DNA: TGCGCCAGCAGCCAAGCGGCGGCAGGGACTAGCATAACAGATACG. This encodes CASSQAAAGTSITDT. The full CDR3 sequence reads CASSQAAAGTSITDTQYF.

In its sample, this clone was seen many times. The missing CDR3 end, 3 residues past where the read stops, is filled in from the germline J gene. The chain uses TRBV30 and TRBJ2-7; 12 bases line up with TRBD1. The CDR3 extends over 19 amino acids. Trimming at V came to 1 base and at J to 2 bases, leaving 15 bases not matched to a gene. Germline V gene lookup returns CDR1 GTSNPN and CDR2 SVGIG (reference sequence). CDR3 DNA (partial): TGTGCCTGGAGTGGAGGGGGGGACAGGGGGCGCGGTCAACCCTACGAG. This codes for CAWSGGGDRGRGQPYE. The whole CDR3 protein reads CAWSGGGDRGRGQPYEQYF.

Only a few counts were recorded for this clone. The observed sequence ends 3 residues before the CDR3 terminus, with the missing tail filled in from the germline J gene. The chain is built from TRBV20-1 and TRBJ1-2; D might be TRBD1 (6 bases). This CDR3 comprises 12 residues. V was clipped by 3 bases and J by 6 bases, with 11 bases between them. Germline assignment: CDR1 DFQATT and CDR2 SNEGSKA (reference sequence). The CDR3 sequence: CSASPYRDGYTF. The DNA read from the CDR3 is TGCAGTGCTAGCCCTTACAGGGATGGC.

This clone appeared many times. Compared with germline, one end of the junction differs, possibly owing to a read error. The CDR3 end lies 3 residues beyond the end of the read and is filled in from the germline J gene. This sequence joins TRBV4-2 and TRBJ1-2; weak D call: TRBD1 (6 bases). The CDR3 sequence is 15 residues long. In germline, CDR1 is LGHNA, CDR2 YNFKEQ. The DNA read from the CDR3 is TGCGCCAGCAGCCAAGATGCTAACAGGGACCATGGC. Its protein is CASSQDANRDHG. The CDR3 as a whole reads CASSQDANRDHGYTF.

This clone was recorded many times. Read sequence stops 3 residues before the CDR3 end, and the germline J gene provides the missing end. J is TRBJ2-3 and V is TRBV10-3, with 7 bases fitting TRBD2. This CDR3 has 15 amino acids. The germline CDR1 and CDR2 sequences are ENHRY and SYGVKD. CDR3 DNA, as far as it was read: TGTGCCATCAGTGAAGGGTCGGCGGGGGTAGAGACG. Translation: CAISEGSAGVET. The whole CDR3 protein reads CAISEGSAGVETQYF.

The table lists this clone with a few counts. The read ends 3 residues early relative to the CDR3; the germline J gene fills the gap. The chain uses TRBV2 and TRBJ1-4; 8 bases match TRBD1. CDR1 is SNHLY and CDR2 is FYNNEI in the germline V gene. Trimming cost V 5 bases and J 5 bases; bases outside gene matches: 10. CDR3 length equals 16 residues. The CDR3 here is CASSFAGGMLNEKLFF. The covered CDR3 bases are TGTGCCAGCAGTTTCGCAGGGGGCATGTTGAATGAAAAA.

In this sample, this clone turned up many times. Read data end 3 residues before the CDR3 end; the end is taken from the germline J gene. V is TRBV5-4 and J is TRBJ2-5; 10 positions agree with TRBD2. Germline CDR1 reads SGHNT; CDR2 reads YYREEE (reference sequence). This CDR3 spans 16 amino acids. V trimming: 0 bases; J trimming: 2 bases; junction bases outside the gene matches: 4. The CDR3 reads CASSLGISGGQETQYF. The DNA read from the CDR3 is TGTGCCAGCAGCTTGGGGATTAGCGGGGGGCAAGAGACC.

About this clone: The CDR3 end lies 3 residues beyond the end of the read and is filled in from the germline J gene. The chain has TRBV6-2 or TRBV6-3 and TRBJ1-2, with 12 bases matching TRBD1. Germline CDR1 MNHEY, CDR2 SVGEGT. The CDR3 sequence is 13 residues long. CDR3 DNA (partial): TGTGCCAGCAGGACGGGACAGGGGGCGGAC. This sequence encodes CASRTGQGAD. The full-length CDR3 reads as CASRTGQGADYTF.

This clone was counted at least ten times. The read stops 3 residues short of the end of the CDR3; the missing end is completed from the germline J gene. The chain couples TRBV4-1 to TRBJ2-7, with TRBD1 matching 8 bases. CDR3 size: 17 residues. The germline V gene encodes CDR1 MGHRA and CDR2 YSYEKL. V was clipped by 2 bases and J by 0 bases; unmatched bases: 9. The DNA read from the CDR3 is TGCGCCAGCAGCCAAAACGACAGGGGCCTTCACTCCTACGAG. Its translation: CASSQNDRGLHSYE. The full CDR3 protein is CASSQNDRGLHSYEQYF.

This clone was seen repeatedly, ten times or more. CDR3 protein: CASSLNRGNTEAFF. The CDR3 DNA, read in part, is TGTGCCAGCAGCTTAAACAGGGGTAACACTGAA. The chain is built from TRBV7-8 and TRBJ1-1, with 7 bases matching TRBD1. The CDR3 goes on 3 residues after the read ends, and that part is filled in from the germline J gene. Germline-derived CDR1 and CDR2 are SGHVS and FQNEAQ. The ends lost 2 bases at V and 2 bases at J; junction bases unmatched: 2. This CDR3 has 14 residues.

This clone showed up many times. The CDR3 end is not reached by the read, which stops 3 residues before it; the germline J gene fills it in. This chain uses TRBV19 with TRBJ2-7; D gene ambiguous. The CDR3 sequence is 12 residues long. The germline V gene encodes CDR1 LNHDA and CDR2 SQIVND (reference sequence). V lost 8 bases and J lost 6, with 14 bases in between. This CDR3 is CASAATAAEQYF. CDR3 bases read: TGTGCCAGTGCCGCTACAGCAGCCGAG.

Many counts were recorded for this clone. The CDR3 end falls 3 residues outside the read, so it is completed with the germline J gene. The chain carries TRBV19 and TRBJ1-5, with D tentatively TRBD1 (5 bases). Germline lookup yields CDR1 LNHDA and CDR2 SQIVND (reference sequence). This CDR3 contains 14 residues. V was shortened by 6 bases and J by 0 bases, with 9 bases between the two germline ends. The CDR3 loop is CASSMDNSNQPQHF. CDR3 DNA, as far as it was read: TGTGCCAGTAGCATGGACAATAGCAATCAGCCC.

This clone was seen at least ten times. The read halts 3 residues ahead of the CDR3 end, with the missing end drawn from the germline J gene. The chain combines TRBV29-1 with TRBJ1-1; TRBD1 aligns across 8 bases. Germline loops: CDR1 SQVTM, CDR2 ANQGSEA. This CDR3 is built from 13 residues. J gave up 4 bases and V 6 bases, and 7 bases lay outside the gene matches. CDR3 residues: CSVVNRGSTEAFF. The sequenced part of the CDR3 DNA is TGCAGCGTCGTAAACAGGGGGAGCACTGAA.

A note on this clone: In the same sample, other DNA sequences code for this CDR3. Incomplete CDR3 DNA: TGTGCCAGCTCACCCCAGGGTTCGGACACTGAA. Its protein product is CASSPQGSDTE. The full CDR3 protein is CASSPQGSDTEAFF. The chain has TRBV18 and TRBJ1-1; possibly TRBD1 for D (5 bases). The read ends 3 residues early relative to the CDR3; the germline J gene fills the gap. This CDR3 is 14 amino acids long. V lost 3 bases and J lost 3, with 11 bases in between. The germline V gene has CDR1 KGHSH and CDR2 LQKENI.

This clone was counted at least ten times. Sequencing ends 3 residues short of the CDR3 end; the germline J gene provides the rest. The chain couples TRBV19 to TRBJ1-2; the D is unclear. Germline values: CDR1 LNHDA, CDR2 SQIVND (reference sequence). The CDR3 consists of 14 residues. CDR3: CASSIPSRARGYTF. The covered CDR3 bases are TGTGCCAGTAGTATCCCCTCGAGGGCCCGCGGC.

This clone was seen many times. The read terminates 3 residues ahead of where the CDR3 ends, so the germline J gene completes it. The V and J genes are TRBV30 and TRBJ2-7, with 7 bases identical to TRBD1. V was clipped by 3 bases and J by 2 bases; unmatched bases: 7. Germline values: CDR1 GTSNPN, CDR2 SVGIG (reference sequence). The CDR3 loop spans 14 amino acids. This chain's CDR3 is CAWRAQGETYEQYF. The CDR3 DNA, read in part, is TGTGCCTGGAGGGCCCAGGGGGAGACCTACGAG.

This clone was counted ten times or more. CDR3 DNA (partial): TGTGCTAGTGGTCCATACTCCGAAAGGAACACTGAA. Protein sequence: CASGPYSERNTE. The CDR3 in full is CASGPYSERNTEAFF. V gene TRBV12-5 combines with J gene TRBJ1-1; no firm D call. The missing CDR3 end, 3 residues past where the read stops, is filled in from the germline J gene. Germline assignment: CDR1 LGHNT and CDR2 FRNRAP. The CDR3 length is 15 residues. The ends were cut back, 5 bases at V and 1 base at J, with 14 bases in the middle.